This TCR beta chain was sequenced in a study of blood T cell repertoires in COVID-19. Across the study: Some COVID-19 samples were acute and others convalescent; all came from the United States, Italy and Spain.

Produced via immunoSEQ multiplex PCR; TCRdb's table is partial and in-frame only. Of about 94,000 clones listed, 84% were seen once; the top ten hold around 6.6%. This CDR3 has 11 amino acids. From germline, CDR1 is GTSNPN and CDR2 SVGIG (reference sequence). V was clipped by 0 bases and J by 6 bases, with 4 bases between them. The sequenced sample was peripheral blood. The sequence was collected from a man aged 55 to 70 with acute or convalescent COVID-19. The chain recombines TRBV30 with TRBJ2-3; unclear D gene. CDR3 DNA sequence: TGTGCCTGGAGTGTATCTGATACGCAGTATTTT. This codes for CAWSVSDTQYF.